This T cell receptor (beta chain) was documented in a study of blood T cells in healthy people across ages. Study findings and constraints: Investigators treated diversity estimates from one million T cells as underestimates. More naive CD4+ cells and higher diversity marked long-lived donors relative to aged donors. Roughly linear age-related decline in beta diversity appeared, significant by age around 40.

Trimming removed 0 bases at V and 6 bases at J, with 26 bases between. This CDR3 is 19 amino acids long. Per germline, CDR1 SGHDN and CDR2 FVKESK. A sample-barcoded 5' primer and a J-beta primer mix were used in a second PCR of roughly 7 to 12 cycles. MiXCR, run by TCRdb on the 5' RACE reads, gives a single entry per CDR3 protein. The sample holds more than 700,000 distinct CDR3 sequences, about 55% seen once. Notes on this clonotype: Its cognate antigen is unknown.

Each sample had at least 6 million PBMCs isolated. Sequencing used blood. The sequence came from a man older than 75 in good health. The chain uses TRBV14 and TRBJ1-2, with D maybe TRBD1 (6 bases). This CDR3 reads CASSQEGVRVGTPGDGYTF. The DNA for the CDR3 is TGTGCCAGCAGCCAAGAAGGAGTACGGGTGGGGACACCTGGGGATGGCTACACCTTC. Combining the CDR3 with reference TRBV14 and TRBJ1-2 gives the whole variable domain EAGVTQFPSHSVIEKGQTVTLRCDPISGHDNLYWYRRVMGKEIKFLLHFVKESKQDESGMPNNRFLAERTGGTYSTLKVQPAELEDSGVYFCASSQEGVRVGTPGDGYTFGSGTRLTVV.